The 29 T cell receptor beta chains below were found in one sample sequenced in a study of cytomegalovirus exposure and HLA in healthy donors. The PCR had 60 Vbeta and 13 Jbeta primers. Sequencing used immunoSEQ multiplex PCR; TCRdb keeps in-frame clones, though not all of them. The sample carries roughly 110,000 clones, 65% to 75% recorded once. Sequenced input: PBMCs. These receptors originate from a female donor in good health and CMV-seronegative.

CDR3 sequence (DNA): TGTGCCAGCAGCAAAACGGGACTAGCGGAGCCCCCTAGCACAGATACGCAGTATTTT. Protein: CASSKTGLAEPPSTDTQYF. The V call is TRBV21-1, the J call TRBJ2-3; TRBD2 was called by the table and not checked on the DNA. TRBV21-1 is tagged as a pseudogene. The CDR3 length is 19 residues.

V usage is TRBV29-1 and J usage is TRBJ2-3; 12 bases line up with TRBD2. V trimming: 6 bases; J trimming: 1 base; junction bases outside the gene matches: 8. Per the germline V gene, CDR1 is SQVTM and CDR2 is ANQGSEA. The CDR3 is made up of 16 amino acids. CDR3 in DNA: TGCAGCGTCCACAGGAGGACTAGCGGGGGCACAGATACGCAGTATTTT. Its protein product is CSVHRRTSGGTDTQYF.

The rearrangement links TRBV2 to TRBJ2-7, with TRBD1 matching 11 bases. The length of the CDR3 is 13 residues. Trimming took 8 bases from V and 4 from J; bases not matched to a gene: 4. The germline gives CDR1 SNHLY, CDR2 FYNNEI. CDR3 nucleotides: TGTGCCAGCGGGGGACAGGGGGTGTACGAGCAGTACTTC. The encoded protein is CASGGQGVYEQYF.

The CDR3 sequence is CASTTFALGSYEQYF. CDR3 in DNA: TGTGCCAGCACCACGTTTGCCCTCGGCTCCTACGAGCAGTACTTC. The chain uses TRBV6-1 and TRBJ2-7, with D unclear. Germline CDR1 MNHNS, CDR2 SASEGT. This CDR3 is built from 15 residues. Trimming pared 7 bases from V and 0 bases from J, leaving 16 bases between.

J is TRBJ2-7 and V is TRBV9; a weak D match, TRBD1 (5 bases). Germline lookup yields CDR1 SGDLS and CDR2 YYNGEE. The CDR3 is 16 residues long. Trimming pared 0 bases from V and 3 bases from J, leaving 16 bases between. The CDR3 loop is CASSVAGHNPLYEQYF. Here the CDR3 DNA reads TGTGCCAGCAGCGTAGCTGGACACAACCCCCTCTACGAGCAGTACTTC.

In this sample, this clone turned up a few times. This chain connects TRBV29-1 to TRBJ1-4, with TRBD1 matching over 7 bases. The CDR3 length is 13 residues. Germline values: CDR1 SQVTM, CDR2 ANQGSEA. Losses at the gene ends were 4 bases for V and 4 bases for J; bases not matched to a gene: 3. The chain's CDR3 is CSVARDSNEKLFF. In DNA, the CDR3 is TGCAGCGTTGCACGGGACAGTAATGAAAAACTGTTTTTT.

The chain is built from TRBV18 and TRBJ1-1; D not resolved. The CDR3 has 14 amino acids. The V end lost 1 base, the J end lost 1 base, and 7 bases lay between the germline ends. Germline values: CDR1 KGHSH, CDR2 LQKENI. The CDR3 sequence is CASSPLGRNTEAFF. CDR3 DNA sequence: TGTGCCAGCTCACCACTTGGCAGGAACACTGAAGCTTTCTTT.

CDR3 sequence reads: CASSVGQGKQETQYF. CDR3 in DNA: TGTGCCAGCAGCGTCGGACAGGGAAAACAAGAGACCCAGTACTTC. The genes are TRBV9 and TRBJ2-5; 8 bases align to TRBD1. Germline CDR1 and CDR2: SGDLS and YYNGEE. This CDR3 has 15 amino acids. The junction had 5 bases not matched to a gene; V was cut back by 2 bases and J by 2 bases.

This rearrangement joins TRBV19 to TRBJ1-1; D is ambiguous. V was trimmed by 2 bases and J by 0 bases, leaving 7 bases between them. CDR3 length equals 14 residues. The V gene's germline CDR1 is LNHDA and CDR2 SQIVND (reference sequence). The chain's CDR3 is CASSITAMNTEAFF. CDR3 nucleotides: TGTGCCAGTAGTATAACAGCCATGAACACTGAAGCTTTCTTT.

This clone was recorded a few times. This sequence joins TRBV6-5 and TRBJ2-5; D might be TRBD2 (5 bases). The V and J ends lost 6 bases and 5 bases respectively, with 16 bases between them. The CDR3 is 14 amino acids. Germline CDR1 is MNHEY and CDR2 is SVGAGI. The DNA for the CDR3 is TGTGCCAGCAGCCTTTCCGGATCGGGGGAGACCCAGTACTTC. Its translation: CASSLSGSGETQYF.

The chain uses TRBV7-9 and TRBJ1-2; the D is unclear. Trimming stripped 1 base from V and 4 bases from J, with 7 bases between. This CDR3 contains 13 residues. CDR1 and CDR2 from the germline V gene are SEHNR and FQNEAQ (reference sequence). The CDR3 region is CASSLGGVYGYTF. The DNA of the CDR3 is TGTGCCAGCAGCTTAGGGGGAGTCTATGGCTACACCTTC.

This chain's CDR3 is CASSWTSSYNEQFF. The DNA for the CDR3 is TGTGCCAGCAGCTGGACAAGCTCCTACAATGAGCAGTTCTTC. This sequence joins TRBV7-9 and TRBJ2-1, with a possible D match to TRBD1 (5 bases). CDR3 length: 14 residues. Germline V gene data show CDR1 as SEHNR and CDR2 as FQNEAQ (reference sequence). V lost 4 bases to trimming and J lost 0 bases, with 7 bases between them. Full variable domain (rest looked up from reference TRBV7-9 and TRBJ2-1): DTGVSQNPRHKITKRGQNVTFRCDPISEHNRLYWYRQTLGQGPEFLTYFQNEAQLEKSRLLSDRFSAERPKGSFSTLEIQRTEQGDSAMYLCASSWTSSYNEQFFGPGTRLTVL.

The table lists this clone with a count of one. Here the CDR3 reads CASRSAQGSYNSPLHF. CDR3 bases: TGTGCCAGCCGTTCGGCGCAGGGCTCCTATAATTCACCCCTCCACTTT. V and J are TRBV6-6 and TRBJ1-6, with a tentative D call TRBD1 (5 bases). The V gene lost 8 bases and the J gene lost 0 bases, with 14 bases spanning the gap. Per the germline V gene, CDR1 is MNHNY and CDR2 is SVGAGI (reference sequence). This CDR3 region has 16 residues.

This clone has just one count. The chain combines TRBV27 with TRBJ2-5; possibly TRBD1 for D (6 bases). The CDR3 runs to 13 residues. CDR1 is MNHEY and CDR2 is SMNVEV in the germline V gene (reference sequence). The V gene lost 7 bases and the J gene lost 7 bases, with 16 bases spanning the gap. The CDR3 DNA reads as TGTGCCAGCAAAGAGGGAGCCAGGGGGACCCAGTACTTC. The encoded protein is CASKEGARGTQYF.

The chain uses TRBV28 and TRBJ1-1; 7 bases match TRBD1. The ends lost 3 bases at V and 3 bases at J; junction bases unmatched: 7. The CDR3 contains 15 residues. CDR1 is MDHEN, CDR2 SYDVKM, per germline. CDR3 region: CASSLVWQGDTEAFF. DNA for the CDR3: TGTGCCAGCAGTTTGGTGTGGCAGGGGGACACTGAAGCTTTCTTT.

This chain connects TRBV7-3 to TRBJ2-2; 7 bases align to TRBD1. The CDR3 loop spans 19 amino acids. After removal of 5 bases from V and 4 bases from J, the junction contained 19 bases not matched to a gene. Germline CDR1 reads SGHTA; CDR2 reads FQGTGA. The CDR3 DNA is TGTGCCAGCAGCCCAAACAGGGGCGTCGGAAGGATCAGCACCGGGGAGCTGTTTTTT. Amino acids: CASSPNRGVGRISTGELFF.

In DNA, the CDR3 is TGCGCCAGCAGCCCAAGTGGTCCAGTGGAGCAGCCCCAGCATTTT. Encoded protein: CASSPSGPVEQPQHF. The chain is built from TRBV4-1 and TRBJ1-5; the D is unclear. The germline gives CDR1 MGHRA, CDR2 YSYEKL. This CDR3 contains 15 residues. Between the trimmed V and J ends, which lost 4 bases and 7 bases, there was a span of 17 bases.

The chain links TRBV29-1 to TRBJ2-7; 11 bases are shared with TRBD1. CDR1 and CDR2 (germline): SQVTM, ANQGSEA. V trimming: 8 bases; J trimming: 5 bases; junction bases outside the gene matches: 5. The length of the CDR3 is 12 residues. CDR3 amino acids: CSSRTGGNEQYF. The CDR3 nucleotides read TGCAGCAGCCGGACAGGGGGCAACGAGCAGTACTTC.

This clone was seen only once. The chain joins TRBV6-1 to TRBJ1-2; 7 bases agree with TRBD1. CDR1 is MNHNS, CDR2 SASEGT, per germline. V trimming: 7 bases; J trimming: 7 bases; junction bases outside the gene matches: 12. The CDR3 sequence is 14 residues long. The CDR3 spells CASTPTTGNPGYTF. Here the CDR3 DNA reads TGTGCCAGCACCCCCACGACAGGGAATCCTGGCTACACCTTC.

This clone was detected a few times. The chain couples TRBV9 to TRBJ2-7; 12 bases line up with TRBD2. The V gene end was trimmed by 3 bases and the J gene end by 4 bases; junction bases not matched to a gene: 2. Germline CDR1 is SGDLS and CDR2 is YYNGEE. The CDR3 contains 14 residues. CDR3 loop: CASSAGTSGYEQYF. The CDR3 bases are TGTGCCAGCAGCGCCGGGACTAGCGGGTACGAGCAGTACTTC.

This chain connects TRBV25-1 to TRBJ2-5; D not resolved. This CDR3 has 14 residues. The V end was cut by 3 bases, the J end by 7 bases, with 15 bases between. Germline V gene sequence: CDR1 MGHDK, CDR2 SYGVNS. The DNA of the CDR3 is TGTGCCAGCAGTGAGACCGTACAGAAGGTGACCCAGTACTTC. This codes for CASSETVQKVTQYF.

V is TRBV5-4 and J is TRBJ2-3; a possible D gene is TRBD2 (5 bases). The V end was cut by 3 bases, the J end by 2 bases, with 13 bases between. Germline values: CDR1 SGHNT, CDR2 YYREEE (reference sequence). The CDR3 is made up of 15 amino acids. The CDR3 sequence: CASSSSGIYTDTQYF. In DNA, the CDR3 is TGTGCCAGCAGCTCCAGCGGAATTTACACAGATACGCAGTATTTT. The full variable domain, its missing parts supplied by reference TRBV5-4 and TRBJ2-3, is ETGVTQSPTHLIKTRGQQVTLRCSSQSGHNTVSWYQQALGQGPQFIFQYYREEENGRGNFPPRFSGLQFPNYSSELNVNALELDDSALYLCASSSSGIYTDTQYFGPGTRLTVL.

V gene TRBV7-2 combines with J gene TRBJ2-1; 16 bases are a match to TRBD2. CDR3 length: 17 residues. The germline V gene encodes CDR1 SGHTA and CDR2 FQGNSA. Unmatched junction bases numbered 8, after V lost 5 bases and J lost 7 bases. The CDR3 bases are TGTGCCAGCAGCCGCCAGGGACTAGCGGGAGGGGGGAATGAGCAGTTCTTC. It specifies CASSRQGLAGGGNEQFF. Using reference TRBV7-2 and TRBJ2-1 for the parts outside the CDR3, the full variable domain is GAGVSQSPSNKVTEKGKDVELRCDPISGHTALYWYRQSLGQGLEFLIYFQGNSAPDKSGLPSDRFSAERTGGSVSTLTIQRTQQEDSAVYLCASSRQGLAGGGNEQFFGPGTRLTVL.

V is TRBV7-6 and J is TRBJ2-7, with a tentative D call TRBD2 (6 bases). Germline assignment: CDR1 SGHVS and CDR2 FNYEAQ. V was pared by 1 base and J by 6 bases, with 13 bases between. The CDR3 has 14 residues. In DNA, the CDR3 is TGTGCCAGCAGCTTAGATCCGTCGGGAGCCGAGCAGTACTTC. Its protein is CASSLDPSGAEQYF.

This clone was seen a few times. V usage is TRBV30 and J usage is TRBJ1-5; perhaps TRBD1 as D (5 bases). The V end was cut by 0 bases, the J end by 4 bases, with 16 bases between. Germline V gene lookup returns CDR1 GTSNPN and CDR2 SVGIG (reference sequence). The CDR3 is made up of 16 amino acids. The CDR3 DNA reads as TGTGCCTGGAGTGTACGGCGCACCGGGGGTAATCAGCCCCAGCATTTT. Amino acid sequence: CAWSVRRTGGNQPQHF.

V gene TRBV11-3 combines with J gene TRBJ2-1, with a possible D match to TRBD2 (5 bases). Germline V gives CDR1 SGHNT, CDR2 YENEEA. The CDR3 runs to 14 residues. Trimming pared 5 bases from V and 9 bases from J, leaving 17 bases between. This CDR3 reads CASSPLGERVEQFF. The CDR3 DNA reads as TGTGCCAGCAGCCCTCTTGGGGAGAGGGTTGAGCAGTTCTTC.

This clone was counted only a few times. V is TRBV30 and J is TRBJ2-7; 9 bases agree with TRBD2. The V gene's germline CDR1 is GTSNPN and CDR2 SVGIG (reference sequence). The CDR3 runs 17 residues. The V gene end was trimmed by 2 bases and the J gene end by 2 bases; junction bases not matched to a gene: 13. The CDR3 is CAWSPTSPSGAAYEQYF. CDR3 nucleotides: TGTGCCTGGAGTCCGACGTCCCCTAGCGGGGCCGCCTACGAGCAGTACTTC. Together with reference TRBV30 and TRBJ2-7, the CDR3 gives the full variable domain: SQTIHQWPATLVQPVGSPLSLECTVEGTSNPNLYWYRQAAGRGLQLLFYSVGIGQISSEVPQNLSASRPQDRQFILSSKKLLLSDSGFYLCAWSPTSPSGAAYEQYFGPGTRLTVT.

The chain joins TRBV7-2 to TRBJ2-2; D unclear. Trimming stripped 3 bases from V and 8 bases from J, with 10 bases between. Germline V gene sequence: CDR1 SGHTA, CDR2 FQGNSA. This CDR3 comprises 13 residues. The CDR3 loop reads CASSLQSAGELFF. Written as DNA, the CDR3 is TGTGCCAGCAGCTTGCAGAGCGCTGGGGAGCTGTTTTTT.

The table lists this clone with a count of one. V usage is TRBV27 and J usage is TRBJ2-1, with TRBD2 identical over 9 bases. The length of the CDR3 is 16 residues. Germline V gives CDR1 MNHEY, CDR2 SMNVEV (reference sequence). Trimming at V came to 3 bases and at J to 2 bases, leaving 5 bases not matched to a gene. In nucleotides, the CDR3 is TGTGCCAGCAGTTTCAGCGGGGGGAGGGCCTACAATGAGCAGTTCTTC. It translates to CASSFSGGRAYNEQFF.